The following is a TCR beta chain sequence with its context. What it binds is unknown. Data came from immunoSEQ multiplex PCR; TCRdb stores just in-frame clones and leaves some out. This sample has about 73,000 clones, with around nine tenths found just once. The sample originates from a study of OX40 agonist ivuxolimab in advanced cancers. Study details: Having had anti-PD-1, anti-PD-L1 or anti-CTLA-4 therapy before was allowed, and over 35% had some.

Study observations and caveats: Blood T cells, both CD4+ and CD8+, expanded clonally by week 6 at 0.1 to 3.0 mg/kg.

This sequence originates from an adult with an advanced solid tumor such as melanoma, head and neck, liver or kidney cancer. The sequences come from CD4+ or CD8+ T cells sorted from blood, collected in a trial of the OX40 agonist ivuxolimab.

CDR3 protein: CASSVGTSGRSYNEQFF. For the CDR3, the DNA is TGTGCCAGCAGCGTAGGAACTAGCGGGAGATCCTACAATGAGCAGTTCTTC. The chain couples TRBV9 to TRBJ2-1; 11 bases fit TRBD2. The length of the CDR3 is 17 residues. Trimming at V came to 0 bases and at J to 1 base, leaving 3 bases not matched to a gene. The V gene's germline CDR1 is SGDLS and CDR2 YYNGEE.